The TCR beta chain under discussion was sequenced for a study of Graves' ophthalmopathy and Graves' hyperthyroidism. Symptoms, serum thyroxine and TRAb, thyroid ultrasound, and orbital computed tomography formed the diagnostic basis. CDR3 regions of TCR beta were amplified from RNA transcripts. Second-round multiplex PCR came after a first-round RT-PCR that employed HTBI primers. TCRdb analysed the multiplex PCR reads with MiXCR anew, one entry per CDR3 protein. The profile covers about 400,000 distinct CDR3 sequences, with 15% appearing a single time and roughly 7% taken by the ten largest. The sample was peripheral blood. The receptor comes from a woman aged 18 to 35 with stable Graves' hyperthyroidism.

The CDR3 spells CASSIGDRSNYGYTF. CDR3 DNA sequence: TGTGCCAGTAGTATCGGGGACAGGAGTAACTATGGCTACACCTTC. The V call is TRBV19, the J call TRBJ1-2; TRBD1 agrees at 8 bases. The germline V gene has CDR1 LNHDA and CDR2 SQIVND (reference sequence). The CDR3 is 15 amino acids. V shed 3 bases and J 1 base; nucleotides not matched to a gene: 4. The complete variable domain, with remaining parts taken from reference TRBV19 and TRBJ1-2, reads DGGITQSPKYLFRKEGQNVTLSCEQNLNHDAMYWYRQDPGQGLRLIYYSQIVNDFQKGDIAEGYSVSREKKESFPLTVTSAQKNPTAFYLCASSIGDRSNYGYTFGSGTRLTVV.